This T cell receptor beta chain originates from a study of cytomegalovirus exposure and HLA in healthy donors. Study overall: The approximately 100 million unique TCR beta sequences, from about 180 million T cells, were found by an earlier analysis. Study results and limitations: In an earlier analysis, productive rearrangement rates for most beta V segments clustered near 87% or 30%. Another analysis was done later, and it associated approximately 17,000 TCR beta sequences with HLA alleles at 0.05 false discovery rate.

This clone appeared a few times. Its specificity is unknown. Those who donated were healthy bone marrow donors. Trimming took off 1 base at V and 4 bases at J, with 7 bases between the two ends. The length of the CDR3 is 14 residues. Looked up from germline, CDR1 is MNHNS and CDR2 is SASEGT. Vbeta (60) and Jbeta (13) primers were used in the PCR. Assay: immunoSEQ multiplex PCR; the TCRdb copy retains only in-frame clones and omits some. The sample shows about 98,000 clones, around 70% of them seen only once. J is TRBJ1-4 and V is TRBV6-1, with a weak D call TRBD1 (5 bases). The TCR sequence derives from a man aged 50 to 60 in good health and CMV-seronegative. The sample was PBMCs. The CDR3 here is CASSEGTNNEKLFF. The CDR3 nucleotides read TGTGCCAGCAGTGAAGGGACAAATAATGAAAAACTGTTTTTT.